Listed below are T cell receptor beta chains from one sample, sequenced in a study of OX40 agonist ivuxolimab in advanced cancers. TCRdb's copy holds only in-frame clones and misses some; the assay was immunoSEQ multiplex PCR. The sample records 100,000 to 120,000 clones, approximately 89% being singletons. Material: CD4+ or CD8+ T cells sorted from blood, obtained in a trial of the OX40 agonist ivuxolimab. The source is an adult with an advanced solid tumor such as melanoma, head and neck, liver or kidney cancer. CDR3s include the opening cysteine and the closing phenylalanine or tryptophan. Each record gives: clone size, J gene, V gene, CDR3 length, D gene, CDR3 protein, CDR3 DNA. The D gene is left open where the match is weak. Not all rows give a size; the values are once, few, many and, for expanded clones, a class.

-	TRBJ2-2	TRBV15	15	-	CATSRASRNTGELFF	TGTGCCACCAGCAGAGCCTCTCGTAACACCGGGGAGCTGTTTTTT
-	TRBJ1-4	TRBV30	13	TRBD1	CAWRTGLNEKLFF	TGTGCCTGGCGGACAGGGTTAAATGAAAAACTGTTTTTT
-	TRBJ2-7	TRBV6-1	13	-	CASSRVSSYEQYF	TGTGCCAGCAGCCGCGTTAGCTCCTACGAGCAGTACTTC
-	TRBJ2-7	TRBV6-5	15	TRBD1	CASSYSRQGTYEQYF	TGTGCCAGCAGTTACTCGAGACAGGGGACCTACGAGCAGTACTTC
-	TRBJ1-1	TRBV14	15	-	CASSLGGGALTEAFF	TGTGCCAGCAGCCTCGGCGGGGGCGCCCTCACTGAAGCTTTCTTT
-	TRBJ2-3	TRBV6-5	14	TRBD2	CASSSSGGTDTQYF	TGTGCCAGCAGTTCAAGCGGGGGCACAGATACGCAGTATTTT
few	TRBJ2-3	TRBV5-1	14	-	CASSRQDFTDTQYF	TGCGCCTCAAGTCGACAGGACTTCACAGATACGCAGTATTTT
-	TRBJ2-7	TRBV11-3	15	TRBD1	CASSLDHGQGGEQYF	TGTGCCAGCAGCTTAGATCACGGACAGGGTGGGGAGCAGTACTTC
once	TRBJ1-1	TRBV19	12	-	CATRDTRSEAFF	TGTGCCACAAGGGACACCCGATCTGAAGCTTTCTTT
-	TRBJ2-5	TRBV5-4	15	-	CASSTSPAAQETQYF	TGTGCCAGCAGCACGTCCCCAGCGGCGCAAGAGACCCAGTACTTC
-	TRBJ2-7	TRBV11-2	15	TRBD1	CASSLGTGAPYEQYF	TGTGCCAGCAGCTTAGGTACAGGGGCCCCCTACGAGCAGTACTTC
-	TRBJ2-3	TRBV2	14	-	CASTLEEGMGTQYF	TGTGCCAGCACATTGGAGGAGGGAATGGGTACGCAGTATTTT
few	TRBJ2-7	TRBV2	13	-	CASSDTIYGEQYF	TGTGCCAGCAGTGATACCATATACGGCGAGCAGTACTTC
-	TRBJ2-3	TRBV19	16	-	CASKERYPGGTDTQYF	TGTGCCAGTAAGGAAAGATATCCCGGGGGCACAGATACGCAGTATTTT
-	TRBJ2-6	TRBV27	15	-	CASSAWDPGANVLTF	TGTGCCAGCAGTGCCTGGGATCCTGGGGCCAACGTCCTGACTTTC
-	TRBJ1-5	TRBV19	16	-	CASSTLAGGGNQPQHF	TGTGCCAGTAGTACCCTTGCGGGAGGGGGCAATCAGCCCCAGCATTTT
-	TRBJ2-1	TRBV19	14	TRBD2	CASSTRTSGNEQFF	TGTGCCAGTAGTACCCGGACTAGCGGCAATGAGCAGTTCTTC
-	TRBJ2-5	TRBV6-5	15	TRBD2	CASSYPAGGKETQYF	TGTGCCAGCAGTTACCCAGCGGGGGGGAAGGAGACCCAGTACTTC
-	TRBJ2-5	TRBV19	15	-	CASSIGGGNQETQYF	TGTGCCAGTAGTATAGGAGGAGGGAACCAAGAGACCCAGTACTTC
-	TRBJ2-7	TRBV13	14	TRBD1	CASSRDRELYEQYF	TGTGCCAGCAGCCGAGACAGGGAGCTATACGAGCAGTACTTC
once	TRBJ2-2	TRBV19	16	TRBD1	CASSPGQGALGGELFF	TGTGCCAGTAGCCCGGGACAGGGGGCCCTGGGCGGGGAGCTGTTTTTT
-	TRBJ2-7	TRBV6-5	14	TRBD2	CASRTSSGSGEQYF	TGTGCCAGCAGAACCTCTAGCGGGAGTGGCGAGCAGTACTTC
once	TRBJ2-3	TRBV2	14	TRBD1	CASSRDRGTDTQYF	TGTGCCAGCTCCCGGGACAGGGGAACAGATACGCAGTATTTT
-	TRBJ2-3	TRBV10-3	13	TRBD2	CAIGGGNTDTQYF	TGTGCCATCGGGGGGGGGAACACAGATACGCAGTATTTT
-	TRBJ2-5	TRBV30	15	TRBD2	CASSQTSGGRETQYF	TGTGCCTCCTCCCAGACTAGCGGGGGGAGAGAGACCCAGTACTTC
-	TRBJ1-2	TRBV30	12	-	CVVYGGNYGYTF	TGTGTAGTATATGGAGGGAACTATGGCTACACCTTC
-	TRBJ2-5	TRBV5-1	16	-	CASSPVGGGLQETQYF	TGCGCCAGCAGCCCCGTGGGTGGGGGGCTCCAAGAGACCCAGTACTTC
-	TRBJ2-5	TRBV6-1	13	-	CASKEVSQETQYF	TGTGCCAGCAAGGAAGTGTCACAAGAGACCCAGTACTTC
-	TRBJ2-2	TRBV27	15	-	CASSLRAGNTGELFF	TGTGCCAGCAGTTTGAGGGCGGGAAACACCGGGGAGCTGTTTTTT
-	TRBJ2-3	TRBV9	15	-	CASSASSVSTDTQYF	TGTGCCAGCAGCGCATCTAGCGTTAGCACAGATACGCAGTATTTT
-	TRBJ1-6	TRBV19	13	-	CASSIGGNSPLHF	TGTGCCAGTAGTATAGGCGGTAATTCACCCCTCCACTTT
-	TRBJ1-5	TRBV4-2	15	-	CASSQDGGRDQPQHF	TGTGCCAGCAGCCAAGATGGGGGAAGGGATCAGCCCCAGCATTTT
-	TRBJ2-5	TRBV6-1	14	-	CASSSSTIQETQYF	TGTGCCAGCAGTTCTTCCACAATCCAAGAGACCCAGTACTTC
-	TRBJ2-7	TRBV10-2	11	-	CASSNYYEQYF	TGCGCCAGCAGTAACTACTACGAGCAGTACTTC
few	TRBJ2-1	TRBV7-8	15	TRBD1	CASSSRTGFYNEQFF	TGTGCCAGCAGCTCCCGGACAGGGTTCTACAATGAGCAGTTCTTC
-	TRBJ2-2	TRBV7-7	18	-	CASSPGHGLPPNTGELFF	TGTGCTAGCAGCCCTGGACACGGACTCCCTCCGAACACCGGGGAGCTGTTTTTT
-	TRBJ2-7	TRBV27	14	-	CASPSERESREQYF	TGTGCCAGCCCCTCAGAGAGGGAAAGTCGCGAGCAGTACTTC
once	TRBJ1-3	TRBV7-9	17	TRBD1	CANLDRTDFHSGNTIYF	TGTGCCAACCTGGACAGGACTGACTTTCACTCTGGAAACACCATATATTTT
-	TRBJ1-5	TRBV6-6	13	TRBD1	CASSRTGFQPQHF	TGTGCCAGCAGCAGGACAGGGTTTCAGCCCCAGCATTTT
-	TRBJ1-1	TRBV6-1	13	TRBD1	CASSEEEGTGAFF	TGTGCCAGCAGTGAAGAGGAAGGGACAGGAGCTTTCTTT